These T cell receptor beta chains were read from a single sample in a study of PD-1 blockade in classical Hodgkin lymphoma. Assay: immunoSEQ multiplex PCR; the TCRdb copy retains only in-frame clones and omits some. The table records more than 25,000 clones, 75% to 90% of them present only once. Specimen: CD4+ T cells from blood, collected before the fourth cycle of nivolumab. The origin of the receptors is a human donor with classical Hodgkin lymphoma. Each CDR3 is given with its conserved first and last residue. The D gene is left open where the match is weak. Clone size is not always given. Where it is, it says once, few, many or a class for expanded clones.

len,abundance,d_gene,j_gene,v_gene,CDR3nt,CDR3aa
14,-,TRBD1,TRBJ1-5,TRBV5-6,TGTGCCAGCAGCGGGGGACAGGCGACACAGCCCCAGCATTTT,CASSGGQATQPQHF
18,few,TRBD2,TRBJ2-1,TRBV4-1,TGCGCCAGCAGCCAAGAGACGAGGCGGGAGGACTCCTACAATGAGCAGTTCTTC,CASSQETRREDSYNEQFF
16,-,TRBD2,TRBJ2-2,TRBV10-2,TGCGCCAGCGGACTAGCGGGAGGGCCTAGTACCGGGGAGCTGTTTTTT,CASGLAGGPSTGELFF
14,-,-,TRBJ1-5,TRBV30,TGTGCCTGGGGGAGGGAACAGACAAATCAGCCCCAGCATTTT,CAWGREQTNQPQHF
15,-,TRBD2,TRBJ2-1,TRBV14,TGTGCCAGCAGCCAAGCCCTAGCGGGAGTCTATGAGCAGTTCTTC,CASSQALAGVYEQFF
17,-,TRBD2,TRBJ2-3,TRBV4-1,TGCGCCAGCAGCCAAGTGGCTAGCGGGGCCAGCACAGATACGCAGTATTTT,CASSQVASGASTDTQYF
10,-,-,TRBJ2-1,TRBV6-1,TGTGCCAGCAGAGTGGTTGAGCAGTTCTTC,CASRVVEQFF
15,-,TRBD2,TRBJ2-1,TRBV27,TGTGCCAGCAGTTTAGGGCTAGCGGTTTACAATGAGCAGTTCTTC,CASSLGLAVYNEQFF
11,few,-,TRBJ2-7,TRBV7-2,TGTGCCAGCAGCCTATCCTACGAGCAGTACTTC,CASSLSYEQYF
13,-,-,TRBJ1-1,TRBV5-4,TGTGCCAGCAGCGGGAACAGGGAGGGTGAAGCTTTCTTT,CASSGNREGEAFF
16,-,TRBD1,TRBJ2-5,TRBV7-2,TGTGCCAGCAGCTTACACGGACAGGGACATAAAGAGACCCAGTACTTC,CASSLHGQGHKETQYF
14,-,TRBD1,TRBJ2-3,TRBV6-6,TGTGCCAGCAGTCGACAGGGGTACACAGATACGCAGTATTTT,CASSRQGYTDTQYF
15,-,-,TRBJ1-2,TRBV19,TGTGCCAGTAGTACTAGGGCAGAAACTAACTATGGCTACACCTTC,CASSTRAETNYGYTF
15,-,-,TRBJ1-2,TRBV9,TGTGCCAGCAGCGTAGACCTTCACCCCGGAGGGGGCTACACCTTC,CASSVDLHPGGGYTF
13,-,-,TRBJ1-1,TRBV28,TGTGCCAGCACTCCCCGAAGGAACACTGAAGCTTTCTTT,CASTPRRNTEAFF
18,-,-,TRBJ1-5,TRBV30,TGTGCCTGGAGTTACCGGGCCGGAGGGGGATATATGAATCAGCCCCAGCATTTT,CAWSYRAGGGYMNQPQHF
14,-,TRBD1,TRBJ2-7,TRBV27,TGTGCCAGCAGTCTCCGGGACAGGGGATACGAGCAGTACTTC,CASSLRDRGYEQYF
13,-,-,TRBJ2-1,TRBV7-2,TGTGCCAGCAGCCGCCGGGTTTCCCCGGAGCAGTTCTTC,CASSRRVSPEQFF
14,once,-,TRBJ1-5,TRBV27,TGTGCCAGCAGTTTGAGGGAGACCAATCAGCCCCAGCATTTT,CASSLRETNQPQHF
16,-,TRBD1,TRBJ2-2,TRBV5-6,TGTGCCAGCAGCGGGATGACAGGGTTAGGGGCCGGGGAGCTGTTTTTT,CASSGMTGLGAGELFF
15,-,TRBD1,TRBJ2-5,TRBV7-2,TGTGCCAGCAGCTTGGCGGGGACAGGGATAGAGACCCAGTACTTC,CASSLAGTGIETQYF
15,-,-,TRBJ1-3,TRBV30,TGTGCCTGGAGCCCCCTGGTCGGGCGAGGAAACACCATATATTTT,CAWSPLVGRGNTIYF
11,-,-,TRBJ2-1,TRBV30,TGTGCCTGGAGAGGTTACAATGAGCAGTTCTTC,CAWRGYNEQFF
14,few,-,TRBJ1-5,TRBV2,TGTGCCAGCAGTGAAGCAGGGAGCAATCAGCCCCAGCATTTT,CASSEAGSNQPQHF
16,-,-,TRBJ2-7,TRBV21-1,TGTGCCAGCAGACCCGACGGACGGAGCTACTCCTACGAGCAGTACTTC,CASRPDGRSYSYEQYF
16,-,-,TRBJ1-2,TRBV10-2,TGCGCCAGCCGCCCCACGGGGGACACATCTAACTATGGCTACACCTTC,CASRPTGDTSNYGYTF
15,once,-,TRBJ1-4,TRBV27,TGTGCCAGCAGTTTATCGCGACAACCTAGGGAAAAACTGTTTTTT,CASSLSRQPREKLFF
18,-,-,TRBJ2-6,TRBV7-2,TGTGCCAGCAGCTACAGCGGGTTGGGGCTCGCTGGGGCCAACGTCCTGACTTTC,CASSYSGLGLAGANVLTF
15,once,TRBD2,TRBJ2-1,TRBV6-5,TGTGCCAGCAGGTTAGCGGGAGGGGCCTACAATGAGCAGTTCTTC,CASRLAGGAYNEQFF
15,-,-,TRBJ1-5,TRBV2,TGTGCCAGCAGTGAAGCGCGGGGGCCGGGTCAGCCCCAGCATTTT,CASSEARGPGQPQHF
17,-,TRBD2,TRBJ2-1,TRBV27,TGTGCCAGCAGTTTAAGAGGTACTAGCGGATTCTACAATGAGCAGTTCTTC,CASSLRGTSGFYNEQFF
16,-,-,TRBJ2-7,TRBV10-3,TGTGCCATCAGTGACTTTAAATTGGACCGAACCTACGAGCAGTACTTC,CAISDFKLDRTYEQYF
15,-,-,TRBJ2-6,TRBV4-1,TGCGCCAGCAGCCAATTAGGCCTGAGGGCCAACGTCCTGACTTTC,CASSQLGLRANVLTF
15,-,-,TRBJ1-1,TRBV7-9,TGTGCCAGCAACCGATTCGGGCAGCAGAACACTGAAGCTTTCTTT,CASNRFGQQNTEAFF
16,-,TRBD1,TRBJ1-4,TRBV19,TGTGCCAGTAGATGGGACAGTCACGCAACTAATGAAAAACTGTTTTTT,CASRWDSHATNEKLFF
14,-,-,TRBJ2-2,TRBV7-2,TGTGCCAGCAGCTCGTACGGAAAGACCGGGGAGCTGTTTTTT,CASSSYGKTGELFF
15,-,-,TRBJ2-4,TRBV7-2,TGTGCCAGCAGCTCCCCAGACTCTCCAAAAAACATTCAGTACTTC,CASSSPDSPKNIQYF
15,-,TRBD1,TRBJ1-4,TRBV15,TGTGCCACCAGCAGAGTTGGCAGGGGGGATGAAAAACTGTTTTTT,CATSRVGRGDEKLFF
16,once,TRBD2,TRBJ2-2,TRBV7-6,TGTGCCAGCAGCTTAATAGCGGGACCGGACACCGGGGAGCTGTTTTTT,CASSLIAGPDTGELFF
18,-,-,TRBJ1-2,TRBV5-1,TGCGCCAGCAGCTTGGGGATTAGTGGTGGCAGATCTAACTATGGCTACACCTTC,CASSLGISGGRSNYGYTF
14,few,-,TRBJ1-5,TRBV6-5,TGTGCCAGCAGCCAGGATGTGGGAGCCCAGCCCCAGCATTTT,CASSQDVGAQPQHF
15,-,-,TRBJ1-1,TRBV21-1,TGTGCCAGCAGCGGCAGGACTGGAAAGAACACTGAAGCTTTCTTT,CASSGRTGKNTEAFF
15,-,-,TRBJ1-5,TRBV27,TGTGCCAGCAGAGCTACAGCAATGGGGGATCAGCCCCAGCATTTT,CASRATAMGDQPQHF
15,once,TRBD1,TRBJ1-2,TRBV11-2,TGTGCCAGCAGCTTAGATAGGGACAGGATCTCTGGCTACACCTTC,CASSLDRDRISGYTF
15,-,-,TRBJ1-2,TRBV9,TGTGCCAGCAGCGTAGTCCTGGGCTCTAACTATGGCTACACCTTC,CASSVVLGSNYGYTF
15,once,TRBD2,TRBJ2-3,TRBV7-9,TGTGCCAGCAGCCCGGGACTAGCGGGAGGTGATACGCAGTATTTT,CASSPGLAGGDTQYF
11,-,-,TRBJ2-1,TRBV20-1,TGCAGTGCTAGATCCCCGACCGGGAGGTTCTTC,CSARSPTGRFF
14,-,-,TRBJ1-2,TRBV27,TGTGCCAGCAGTTGGTTCCCAGGGCCGTGGGGCTACACCTTC,CASSWFPGPWGYTF